The 32 T cell receptor beta chains listed next were all sequenced from one sample in a study of shared clonotypes between healthy human individuals. Naive CD8 cells lacked CD45RO, underwent positive selection for CCR7 and left out terminally differentiated effector memory CD45RA+ cells. Some clones are missing from TCRdb's copy, which holds only in-frame ones; the method was immunoSEQ multiplex PCR. The data contain just over 2,000,000 clones, over 85% of them singletons. The sequenced sample was naive CD8+ T cells sorted from blood. These receptors were taken from a man between 18 and 29 years old in good health.

Details on this clone: The sample carries other DNA sequences with the same CDR3. The V call is TRBV9, the J call TRBJ2-7; 7 bases map to TRBD1. J lost 2 bases, V lost 0 bases, and 2 bases had no gene match. This CDR3 region has 14 residues. Per germline, CDR1 SGDLS and CDR2 YYNGEE. CDR3 amino acids: CASSVAGTAYEQYF. The CDR3, as DNA: TGTGCCAGCAGCGTAGCAGGGACAGCCTACGAGCAGTACTTC.

Remarks on this clone: This same CDR3 is encoded by further DNA sequences in the sample. The chain links TRBV7-8 to TRBJ1-5, with D perhaps TRBD1 (5 bases). Germline V CDR1 and CDR2: SGHVS, FQNEAQ. The CDR3 spans 13 residues. V was trimmed by 6 bases and J by 1 base, leaving 7 bases between them. The CDR3 DNA is TGTGCCAGCAGGGAGGGGAGCAATCAGCCCCAGCATTTT. Encoded protein: CASREGSNQPQHF. The full variable domain, with the rest looked up from reference TRBV7-8 and TRBJ1-5, is GAGVSQSPRYKVAKRGQDVALRCDPISGHVSLFWYQQALGQGPEFLTYFQNEAQLDKSGLPSDRFFAERPEGSVSTLKIQRTQQEDSAVYLCASREGSNQPQHFGDGTRLSIL.

The chain has TRBV4-2 and TRBJ1-4, with TRBD1 as a possible D gene (6 bases). Germline CDR1 is LGHNA and CDR2 is YNFKEQ. V lost 1 base, J lost 0 bases, and 9 bases lay in between. The CDR3 runs 16 residues. The CDR3: CASSQVQGPTNEKLFF. The CDR3 region has the DNA TGTGCCAGCAGCCAAGTACAGGGACCAACTAATGAAAAACTGTTTTTT.

The chain joins TRBV21-1 to TRBJ1-6. TRBV21-1 counts as a pseudogene. This CDR3 spans 17 amino acids. CDR3 coding DNA: TGTGCCAGCAGCCCATCTCCCGGGGAGTCCTATAATTCACCCCTCCACTTT. Translating gives CASSPSPGESYNSPLHF.

This clone was observed a single time. V usage is TRBV6-5 and J usage is TRBJ1-2; TRBD1 aligns across 9 bases. Losses at the gene ends were 5 bases for V and 6 bases for J; bases not matched to a gene: 10. This CDR3 comprises 15 residues. In germline, CDR1 is MNHEY, CDR2 SVGAGI. CDR3: CASSLTGTGFHGYTF. The CDR3 DNA follows: TGTGCCAGCAGTCTCACCGGGACAGGGTTTCATGGCTACACCTTC.

This clone has only one observation. Other DNA sequences in the same sample also yield this CDR3. CDR3 nucleotide sequence: TGCGCCAGCAGCTTGGGAGGAATGAACACTGAAGCTTTCTTT. Encoded protein: CASSLGGMNTEAFF. This chain joins TRBV5-1 and TRBJ1-1; D uncertain. The CDR3 extends over 14 amino acids. Germline lookup yields CDR1 SGHRS and CDR2 YFSETQ. The V gene lost 0 bases and the J gene lost 0 bases, with 6 bases spanning the gap.

The chain carries TRBV19 and TRBJ2-7; D is perhaps TRBD1 (6 bases). In germline, CDR1 is LNHDA, CDR2 SQIVND (reference sequence). The CDR3 loop spans 13 amino acids. The V gene lost 5 bases and the J gene lost 7 bases, with 15 bases spanning the gap. CDR3 sequence reads: CASSPGQGPEQYF. Written as DNA, the CDR3 is TGTGCCAGTAGTCCGGGCCAGGGGCCTGAGCAGTACTTC.

J is TRBJ1-1 and V is TRBV5-1, with 7 bases fitting TRBD1. The CDR3 spans 13 residues. Germline V gene lookup returns CDR1 SGHRS and CDR2 YFSETQ. After removal of 2 bases from V and 3 bases from J, the junction contained 1 base not matched to a gene. The CDR3 region has the DNA TGCGCCAGCAGCTTCCAGGGGGACACTGAAGCTTTCTTT. Protein: CASSFQGDTEAFF.

The genes are TRBV2 and TRBJ2-5, with D possibly TRBD1 on 5 matching bases. Per the germline V gene, CDR1 is SNHLY and CDR2 is FYNNEI. CDR3 length: 12 residues. V gave up 8 bases and J gave up 3 bases, with 10 bases separating them. The CDR3, as DNA: TGTGCCAGCCAGGGCAGGGAAGAGACCCAGTACTTC. Its translation: CASQGREETQYF.

This clone showed up just a few times. CDR3 coding DNA: TGTGCCAGCACCCTAGATGGAGCTGGGAATTCACCCCTCCACTTT. Translated, it gives CASTLDGAGNSPLHF. The chain combines TRBV6-5 with TRBJ1-6; D gene unclear. CDR1 is MNHEY, CDR2 SVGAGI, per germline. V was trimmed by 7 bases and J by 7 bases, leaving 17 bases between them. This CDR3 has 15 amino acids.

As for this clone: The sample contains more than one DNA sequence encoding this CDR3. The chain carries TRBV10-1 and TRBJ2-7, with D tentatively TRBD1 (6 bases). The CDR3 consists of 13 residues. The germline V gene has CDR1 WNHNN and CDR2 SYGVQD (reference sequence). V was shortened by 3 bases and J by 2 bases, with 8 bases between the two germline ends. The CDR3: CASSDGQTYEQYF. CDR3 DNA: TGCGCCAGCAGTGACGGACAGACCTACGAGCAGTACTTC.

CDR3 DNA: TGCGCCAGCAGCCAAGAGCTGGGACTAGTTAACGAGCAGTACTTC. It encodes CASSQELGLVNEQYF. The chain employs TRBV4-3 and TRBJ2-7; 8 nucleotides match TRBD2. Germline assignment: CDR1 LGHNA and CDR2 YSLEER. V shed 0 bases and J 5 bases; nucleotides not matched to a gene: 6. The CDR3 length is 15 residues.

The J gene is TRBJ2-4, the V gene TRBV11-2, with 7 bases aligning to TRBD2. The CDR3 length is 18 residues. Germline lookup yields CDR1 SGHAT and CDR2 FQNNGV. J was trimmed by 0 bases and V by 4 bases; bases with no gene match: 12. The DNA for the CDR3 is TGTGCCAGCAGCTCTACACTAGCGCTCGACTTAGCCAAAAACATTCAGTACTTC. It translates to CASSSTLALDLAKNIQYF.

For this clone: Other DNA sequences within the sample encode an identical CDR3. The chain employs TRBV20-1 and TRBJ2-7; D gene uncertain. Germline loops: CDR1 DFQATT, CDR2 SNEGSKA (reference sequence). The CDR3 consists of 10 residues. The ends were cut back, 0 bases at V and 5 bases at J, with 2 bases in the middle. Written as DNA, the CDR3 is TGCAGTGCTAGAGAAAACGAGCAGTACTTC. This encodes CSARENEQYF.

This chain uses TRBV5-1 with TRBJ1-2; TRBD1 aligns across 7 bases. The V segment lost 2 bases and the J segment 2 bases; nucleotides outside the gene matches: 3. The CDR3 runs 14 residues. Looked up from germline, CDR1 is SGHRS and CDR2 is YFSETQ. As DNA, the CDR3 is TGCGCCAGCAGCTTCGGGACAGCCAACTATGGCTACACCTTC. Amino acids: CASSFGTANYGYTF.

The chain is built from TRBV14 and TRBJ2-7, with TRBD1 matching over 8 bases. The length of the CDR3 is 13 residues. Germline CDR1 SGHDN, CDR2 FVKESK. The V and J ends lost 6 bases and 6 bases, in that order; junction bases with no gene match: 7. Here the CDR3 DNA reads TGTGCCAGCAGTCAGACAGGGGCGGGCGAGCAGTACTTC. Its protein is CASSQTGAGEQYF.

The V gene is TRBV12-5, the J gene TRBJ2-3; no clear D. Trimming left V 2 bases short and J 2 bases short, with 5 bases between. The CDR3 contains 13 residues. The germline gives CDR1 LGHNT, CDR2 FRNRAP. The CDR3 region is CASGLSFTDTQYF. For the CDR3, the DNA is TGTGCTAGTGGTTTGAGCTTCACAGATACGCAGTATTTT.

Regarding this clone: The junction does not match germline at one end; this may be a read error. This chain uses TRBV11-1 with TRBJ2-5; D unclear. Germline lookup yields CDR1 SGHAT and CDR2 FQDESV (reference sequence). This CDR3 has 12 amino acids. CDR3 sequence reads: CASSLAAEAQYF. Written as DNA, the CDR3 is TGTGCCAGCAGCTTAGCAGCAGAGGCCCAGTACTTC.

The chain has TRBV28 and TRBJ1-5; no firm D call. The CDR3 has 13 residues. The V and J ends lost 7 bases and 3 bases respectively, with 10 bases between them. The V gene's germline CDR1 is MDHEN and CDR2 SYDVKM. The CDR3 coding sequence is TGTGCCAGCAACGACAACTTCAATCAGCCCCAGCATTTT. Protein sequence: CASNDNFNQPQHF.

Note on this clone: The sample carries other DNA sequences with the same CDR3. The V gene is TRBV30, the J gene TRBJ1-1; D perhaps matches TRBD1 (5 bases). CDR1 is GTSNPN, CDR2 SVGIG, per germline (reference sequence). The CDR3 length is 13 residues. With 2 bases removed from V and 2 bases from J, the gap between germline ends came to 9 bases. CDR3 in amino acids: CAWSLGGNTEAFF. The CDR3 bases are TGTGCCTGGAGTCTTGGGGGAAACACTGAAGCTTTCTTT.

This rearrangement joins TRBV7-9 to TRBJ1-1; maybe TRBD1 (5 bases). Trimming stripped 7 bases from V and 0 bases from J, with 15 bases between. Germline V gene lookup returns CDR1 SEHNR and CDR2 FQNEAQ (reference sequence). This CDR3 is built from 15 residues. CDR3 protein: CASNQRGALNTEAFF. DNA for the CDR3: TGTGCCAGCAATCAACGAGGGGCCTTGAACACTGAAGCTTTCTTT.

The gene calls are TRBV30 and TRBJ2-3; the match to TRBD2 covers 9 bases. Germline V gene sequence: CDR1 GTSNPN, CDR2 SVGIG (reference sequence). The J segment lost 2 bases and the V segment lost 5 bases, leaving 2 bases of the junction unmatched. The CDR3 covers 13 residues. The CDR3 nucleotides read TGTGCCTGGGAGCGGGAGGCCACAGATACGCAGTATTTT. This sequence encodes CAWEREATDTQYF. The complete variable domain, with remaining parts taken from reference TRBV30 and TRBJ2-3, reads SQTIHQWPATLVQPVGSPLSLECTVEGTSNPNLYWYRQAAGRGLQLLFYSVGIGQISSEVPQNLSASRPQDRQFILSSKKLLLSDSGFYLCAWEREATDTQYFGPGTRLTVL.

The J gene is TRBJ2-1, the V gene TRBV9; maybe TRBD1 (9 bases). Germline V lookup: CDR1 SGDLS, CDR2 YYNGEE. The CDR3 has 17 amino acids. Between the trimmed V and J ends, which lost 3 bases and 1 base, there was a span of 17 bases. CDR3 sequence: CASSAGGGTGSYNEQFF. DNA of the CDR3: TGTGCCAGCAGCGCCGGCGGGGGGACAGGGTCCTACAATGAGCAGTTCTTC. Full variable domain (missing parts from reference TRBV9 and TRBJ2-1): DSGVTQTPKHLITATGQRVTLRCSPRSGDLSVYWYQQSLDQGLQFLIQYYNGEERAKGNILERFSAQQFPDLHSELNLSSLELGDSALYFCASSAGGGTGSYNEQFFGPGTRLTVL.

The chain uses TRBV7-9 and TRBJ2-3, with D unresolved. Germline CDR1 SEHNR, CDR2 FQNEAQ (reference sequence). This CDR3 is 10 amino acids long. The V end was cut by 8 bases, the J end by 6 bases, with 6 bases between. The CDR3 DNA is TGTGCCAGCTCGGGCGATACGCAGTATTTT. It yields the protein CASSGDTQYF.

The chain couples TRBV5-6 to TRBJ1-5; 8 bases are shared with TRBD1. The ends lost 5 bases at V and 1 base at J; junction bases unmatched: 11. Germline loops: CDR1 SGHDT, CDR2 YYEEEE. This CDR3 region has 17 residues. Written as DNA, the CDR3 is TGTGCCAGCAGGTTGCGTGGACAGGGTGTCAGCAATCAGCCCCAGCATTTT. As protein: CASRLRGQGVSNQPQHF.

This sequence joins TRBV21-1 and TRBJ1-5. TRBV21-1 is classified as a pseudogene. The CDR3 consists of 22 residues. The chain's CDR3 is CASRKGKWRRGAGKCSNQPQHF. Here the CDR3 DNA reads TGTGCCAGCAGGAAGGGTAAGTGGCGAAGGGGGGCTGGAAAGTGTAGCAATCAGCCCCAGCATTTT.

This rearrangement joins TRBV4-3 to TRBJ2-1, with 11 positions matching TRBD2. This CDR3 spans 16 amino acids. Trimming removed 2 bases from V and 6 bases from J; junction bases left unmatched: 6. Germline lookup yields CDR1 LGHNA and CDR2 YSLEER. The CDR3 is CASSQRLAGLGNEQFF. CDR3 DNA: TGCGCCAGCAGCCAACGACTAGCGGGACTTGGCAATGAGCAGTTCTTC.

The chain uses TRBV27 and TRBJ1-2, with TRBD1 matching over 8 bases. Per germline, CDR1 MNHEY and CDR2 SMNVEV (reference sequence). CDR3 length equals 13 residues. The V segment lost 1 base and the J segment 6 bases; nucleotides outside the gene matches: 1. CDR3 residues: CASSLFRGHGYTF. CDR3 DNA: TGTGCCAGCAGTTTATTCAGGGGGCATGGCTACACCTTC.

The rearrangement joins TRBV2 to TRBJ2-3; 8 bases fit TRBD1. CDR1 is SNHLY, CDR2 FYNNEI, per germline. The V and J ends lost 11 bases and 1 base, in that order; junction bases with no gene match: 5. The CDR3 has 13 amino acids. The CDR3 coding sequence is TGTGCCGGCGGACAGGGCGGCACAGATACGCAGTATTTT. This encodes CAGGQGGTDTQYF.

This sequence joins TRBV5-1 and TRBJ2-2; tentative D call: TRBD1 (5 bases). V lost 4 bases, J lost 1 base, and 14 bases lay in between. Germline CDR1 SGHRS, CDR2 YFSETQ. The CDR3 covers 16 residues. The CDR3 DNA reads as TGCGCCAGCAGCGATAGAGATACAGGGAACACCGGGGAGCTGTTTTTT. Translated: CASSDRDTGNTGELFF.

Remarks on this clone: Additional DNA sequences in this sample encode the identical CDR3. The chain employs TRBV5-1 and TRBJ2-7; 9 nucleotides align to TRBD1. V shed 3 bases, J shed 4 bases, and the junction held 5 bases outside the gene matches. The CDR3 extends over 14 amino acids. The germline gives CDR1 SGHRS, CDR2 YFSETQ. CDR3 sequence: CASSWGQGGYEQYF. The CDR3 bases are TGCGCCAGCAGCTGGGGACAGGGAGGTTACGAGCAGTACTTC.

This chain uses TRBV5-6 with TRBJ1-1, with D unclear. CDR3 length equals 13 residues. Germline loops: CDR1 SGHDT, CDR2 YYEEEE. Deletions cut 4 bases from V and 3 bases from J, with 10 bases between. The CDR3 spells CASSGRPDTEAFF. CDR3 in DNA: TGTGCCAGCAGCGGCAGACCTGACACTGAAGCTTTCTTT.